The entry below describes one T cell receptor beta chain. This clonotype showed up many times. The antigen it binds to is not known. No clone much larger than this one lies a single base away; base qualities are absent. This entry is derived from a study of response to subunit inactivated influenza vaccine (dated by TCRdb to between 2018 and 2020). About the full investigation: Deep quantitative profiling of the T cell receptor repertoire was used in the study to follow responses to a trivalent subunit inactivated influenza vaccine. Findings and caveats that apply to the study as a whole: It was suggested by the authors that each seasonal influenza vaccination may recruit only a limited number of new T cells.

Libraries were prepared through RT-PCR. TCRdb names Illumina HiSeq 2500 as the instrument used. TCRdb reran the public reads through fastp at Q25 and MiXCR, keeping productive beta chains. One record per CDR3 amino acid sequence lists the most common genes and DNA. This sample is represented by hundreds of thousands of distinct CDR3 sequences; approximately 17% of them were singletons. The ten largest clones add up to 11% of the sample. Per the germline V gene, SGHRS is the CDR1 and YFSETQ is the CDR2. From the cysteine up to the phenylalanine, the CDR3 has a length of 13 residues. Of the read, only the CDR3 DNA is kept; its 39 bases are in frame from base 1. The V end loses 7 bases and the J end loses 2 bases, and a stretch of 9 bases separates them.

The receptor's source is a man aged 45-65 years who received an inactivated influenza vaccine. Donor details come from another sample of the same person, matched by shared clones. This chain is built from TRBV5-1 and TRBJ2-2, and TRBD2 may be the D gene, going by 5 matching bases. The sample here was PBMCs from blood, taken more than 4 days after vaccination. The base sequence is TGCGCCAGCCGGGATTATAACACCGGGGAGCTGTTTTTT. Protein translation: CASRDYNTGELFF.